A selection of T cell receptor beta chains follows, all from one sample in a study of breast tumors, draining lymph nodes, adjacent tissues. MiXCR, run by TCRdb on the multiplex PCR reads, gives a single entry per CDR3 protein. This table holds some 130,000 distinct CDR3 sequences, 15% to 20% found once. Input material: axillary lymph node tissue. Every receptor here comes from a female donor with breast cancer. Some clones in this sample may be carry-over from other donors' samples. Each CDR3 is given with its conserved first and last residue. The D gene is left open where the match is weak. Size values are once, few and many counts, or a class for expanded clones, and some rows have none.

d_gene,v_gene,j_gene,len,abundance,CDR3nt,CDR3aa
TRBD2,TRBV4-1,TRBJ2-2,16,few,TGCGCCAGCAGCCAAGAGGCCGGGAGGGCCCCCGGGGAGCTGTTTTTT,CASSQEAGRAPGELFF
-,TRBV20-1,TRBJ2-7,14,many,TGCAGTGCTAGTATCCCGGCAGGGAATGGGGAGCAGTACTTC,CSASIPAGNGEQYF
-,TRBV5-4,TRBJ2-3,14,many,TGTGCCAGCAGCCGGGAACAGCTCACAGATACGCAGTATTTT,CASSREQLTDTQYF
-,TRBV24-1,TRBJ2-3,15,once,TGCGCCACCAGTGTCGCTGACAGGTTCACAGCTACGCAGTATTTT,CATSVADRFTATQYF
-,TRBV6-1,TRBJ2-7,14,many,TGTGCCAGCAGTGCTCGGGAGTACTCCTACGAGCAGTACTTC,CASSAREYSYEQYF
-,TRBV11-2,TRBJ1-5,15,-,TGTGCCAGCAGCTTAGTTGTGGGACGCAATCAGCCCCAGCATTTT,CASSLVVGRNQPQHF
-,TRBV24-1,TRBJ1-3,11,many,TGTGCCACCAGTGATGAGAACACCATATATTTT,CATSDENTIYF
TRBD1,TRBV6-5,TRBJ1-2,18,many,TGTGCCAGCAGTTACTCAAGTCGACGTGGACAGGGAGAAGATGGCTACACCTTC,CASSYSSRRGQGEDGYTF
-,TRBV12-3/TRBV12-4,TRBJ2-3,13,many,TGTGCCAGCAGGGCTAGCGGCACAGATACGCAGTATTTT,CASRASGTDTQYF
TRBD1,TRBV20-1,TRBJ1-2,14,-,TGCAGTGCAGACGGGACAGAACGGTACTATGGCTACACCTTC,CSADGTERYYGYTF
TRBD1,TRBV20-1,TRBJ1-6,13,many,TGCAGTGCCAAGACAGGGGTCAATTCACCCCTCCACTTT,CSAKTGVNSPLHF
-,TRBV28,TRBJ2-7,17,few,TGTGCCAGCAGTGGGACAGCTCAGGGTGATAGCGGCTACGAGCAGTACTTC,CASSGTAQGDSGYEQYF
-,TRBV24-1,TRBJ1-6,16,many,TGTGCCACCAGTGGTCAGCTCCCGCAGGTTAGATCACCCCTCCACTTT,CATSGQLPQVRSPLHF
-,TRBV18,TRBJ1-5,13,many,TGTGCCAGCTCACCGAACGGAGATCAGCCCCAGCATTTT,CASSPNGDQPQHF
-,TRBV20-1,TRBJ2-7,10,many,TGCAGTGCTAAGGATTACGAGCAGTACTTC,CSAKDYEQYF
-,TRBV7-3,TRBJ2-3,15,many,TGTGCCAGCAGCTTAATGGGTGCTAGCACAGATACGCAGTATTTT,CASSLMGASTDTQYF
-,TRBV12-3/TRBV12-4,TRBJ1-2,15,many,TGTGCCAGCAGTAAAACCCCCGGGGCATTCGGGGGCTACACCTTC,CASSKTPGAFGGYTF
TRBD2,TRBV20-1,TRBJ2-1,15,many,TGCAGTGCTAGAGACCCTAGCGGGAGATTGGTTGAGCAGTTCTTC,CSARDPSGRLVEQFF
-,TRBV11-2,TRBJ2-2,14,-,TGTGCCAGCAGCTTACAGACAGTCACCGGGGAGCTGGTTTTT,CASSLQTVTGELVF
-,TRBV28,TRBJ1-4,13,-,TGTGCCAGCAATGGCGGGGCGGATGAAAAACTGTTTTTT,CASNGGADEKLFF
TRBD2,TRBV12-3/TRBV12-4,TRBJ2-4,16,few,TGTGCCAGCAGTTTGGCGGGAGGGCCCGCCCAAAACATTCAGTACTTC,CASSLAGGPAQNIQYF
-,TRBV2,TRBJ1-3,14,many,TGTGCCAGCACCGAAGGGGGAGCCGGAAACACCATATATTTT,CASTEGGAGNTIYF
-,TRBV12-3/TRBV12-4,TRBJ2-2,17,many,TGTGCCAGCAGAGCTACCCAGGGACTCCCTACCACCGGGGAGCTGTTTTTT,CASRATQGLPTTGELFF
TRBD2,TRBV12-3/TRBV12-4,TRBJ2-1,17,many,TGTGCCAGCAGTGACACTAGCGGGGGGCTATCCTACAATGAGCAGTTCTTC,CASSDTSGGLSYNEQFF
-,TRBV2,TRBJ2-3,14,many,TGTGCCAGCCTTGTAGGGGGGAAGGGAGATACGCAGTATTTT,CASLVGGKGDTQYF
TRBD1,TRBV7-6,TRBJ2-5,17,many,TGTGCCAGCAGCTTAAACGTACAGGGGGCCCAACAAGAGACCCAGTACTTC,CASSLNVQGAQQETQYF
-,TRBV19,TRBJ1-2,14,many,TGTGCCAGTAAAGACGAGGGGACGGTCTATGGCTACACCTTC,CASKDEGTVYGYTF
TRBD1,TRBV10-3,TRBJ1-2,15,-,TGTGCCATCAGTAAATCTTCGGGACAGGGTCATGGCTACACCTTC,CAISKSSGQGHGYTF
-,TRBV7-8,TRBJ2-3,16,many,TGTGCCAGCAGCTTACTAAGGCAGCAGGGTGATGATACGCAGTATTTT,CASSLLRQQGDDTQYF
-,TRBV20-1,TRBJ2-7,15,many,TGCAGTGCTAGAGAATTGGCGGGCCGCTCCTACGAGCAGTACTTC,CSARELAGRSYEQYF
TRBD1,TRBV5-4,TRBJ1-2,14,-,TGTGCCAGCGGCTCCCGGGACAGAAACTATGGCTACACCTTC,CASGSRDRNYGYTF
TRBD1,TRBV7-9,TRBJ2-1,16,many,TGTGCCAGCAGCTTATGGGGGACAGGGAGGTACAATGAGCAGTTCTTC,CASSLWGTGRYNEQFF
TRBD2,TRBV11-3,TRBJ2-1,14,many,TGTGCCAGCAGCAGGCGGGAGGGCCCCAATGAGCAGTTCTTC,CASSRREGPNEQFF
TRBD2,TRBV20-1,TRBJ2-3,16,many,TGCAGTGCTTACAGCCCATCTAGCGGGGGGGCACGTACGCAGTATTTT,CSAYSPSSGGARTQYF
TRBD1,TRBV7-2,TRBJ1-2,14,many,TGTGCCAGCAGCTCACGGACAGGGGGCTATGGCTACACCTTC,CASSSRTGGYGYTF
-,TRBV7-9,TRBJ1-2,10,many,TGTGCCAGCAGCTTGCCCACACTCACCTTC,CASSLPTLTF
-,TRBV29-1,TRBJ2-1,12,many,TGCAGCACCGAATCGGGGTTCAATGAGCAGTTCTTC,CSTESGFNEQFF
-,TRBV5-1,TRBJ2-3,14,many,TGCGCCAGCAGGCCTTTGTCTAGCACAGATACGCAGTATTTT,CASRPLSSTDTQYF
-,TRBV28,TRBJ2-7,12,few,TGTGCCAGCAGTTTATCGGGTCGCGAGCAGTACTTC,CASSLSGREQYF
-,TRBV6-5,TRBJ2-1,14,many,TGTGCCAGCAGCCCTAGGGCGTCCAACAATGAGCAGTTCTTC,CASSPRASNNEQFF
TRBD1,TRBV7-6,TRBJ2-6,18,many,TGTGCCAGCAGCTCCCGGGGACAGGGCAGCTCTGGGGCCAACGTCCTGACTTTC,CASSSRGQGSSGANVLTF
-,TRBV6-5,TRBJ1-2,16,many,TGTGCCAGCAGTTACGTCTTTCCTGAGGGACCGGGTGGCTACACCTTC,CASSYVFPEGPGGYTF
TRBD2,TRBV11-2,TRBJ2-5,16,many,TGTGCCAGCAGGCCATTGGGGCGGGGGGGCCGAGAGACCCAGTACTTC,CASRPLGRGGRETQYF
-,TRBV2,TRBJ2-1,16,many,TGTGCCAGCAGAGACGCCGGAGGAAGCTCCTACAATGAGCAGTTCTTC,CASRDAGGSSYNEQFF
-,TRBV6-6,TRBJ1-4,14,many,TGTGCCAGCAGGGCCCCGAGCGCAAATGAAAAACTGTTTTTT,CASRAPSANEKLFF
TRBD1,TRBV20-1,TRBJ1-5,17,many,TGCAGTGGCCAACCCGGGACAGGTGAGCGAGGCAATCAGCCCCAGCATTTT,CSGQPGTGERGNQPQHF
TRBD2,TRBV5-1,TRBJ2-3,16,many,TGCGCCAGCAGAGTCAATAGCGGGTTTGGCACAGATACGCAGTATTTT,CASRVNSGFGTDTQYF
TRBD1,TRBV7-9,TRBJ2-3,15,many,TGTGCCAGCAGCTTAGGACAGGGATTAACAGATACGCAGTATTTT,CASSLGQGLTDTQYF